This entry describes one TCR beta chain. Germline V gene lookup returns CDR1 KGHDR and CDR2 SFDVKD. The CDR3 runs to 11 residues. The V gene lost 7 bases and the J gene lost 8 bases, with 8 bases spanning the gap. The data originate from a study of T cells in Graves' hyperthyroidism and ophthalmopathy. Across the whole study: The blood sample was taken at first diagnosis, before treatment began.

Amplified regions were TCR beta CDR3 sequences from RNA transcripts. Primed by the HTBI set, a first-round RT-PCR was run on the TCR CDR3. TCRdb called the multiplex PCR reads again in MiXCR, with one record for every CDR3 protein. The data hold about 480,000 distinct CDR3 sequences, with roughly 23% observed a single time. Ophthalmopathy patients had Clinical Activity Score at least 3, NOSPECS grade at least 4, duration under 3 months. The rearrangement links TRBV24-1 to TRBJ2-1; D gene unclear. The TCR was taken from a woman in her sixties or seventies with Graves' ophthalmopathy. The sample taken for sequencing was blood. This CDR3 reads CATSRADEQFF. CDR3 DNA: TGTGCCACCAGCCGTGCGGATGAGCAGTTCTTC.